The TCR beta chain under discussion was sequenced for a study of shared clonotypes between healthy human individuals. Some clones are missing from TCRdb's copy, which holds only in-frame ones; the method was immunoSEQ multiplex PCR. The sample lists just over 2,000,000 clones, roughly 95% seen once, with 0.1% to 0.15% in the top ten. This clone came up once. Germline values: CDR1 SQVTM, CDR2 ANQGSEA. CDR3 length: 12 residues. Deletions cut 8 bases from V and 0 bases from J, with 11 bases between. This sequence originates from a man younger than 35 in good health. The chain uses TRBV29-1 and TRBJ2-7; D is unclear. The sequenced sample consisted of naive CD4+ T cells sorted from blood. The subset was: CD45RA+ positively selected. The CDR3 DNA reads as TGCAGCATTCAAGAGAACTCCTACGAGCAGTACTTC. Translation: CSIQENSYEQYF.